A selection of T cell receptor beta chains follows, all from one sample in a study of blood T cell repertoires in COVID-19. Clones were read by immunoSEQ multiplex PCR, and TCRdb kept only the in-frame ones, dropping some. Of 200,000 to 250,000 clones in the sample, 85% were seen once. Sample: peripheral blood. These receptors came from a man aged 45 to 65 with COVID-19, enrolled during active disease. Each CDR3 is given with its conserved first and last residue. The D gene is left open where the match is weak. Expanded clones get a size class; other rows say once, few or many, or leave the size out.

D	V	J	length	size	CDR3	DNA
NA	TRBV9	TRBJ2-7	11	once	CASSDPGDQYF	TGTGCCAGCAGCGACCCAGGGGACCAGTACTTC
NA	TRBV11-2	TRBJ1-2	15	NA	CASSLGSGIVAGYTF	TGTGCCAGCAGCTTAGGGTCAGGGATTGTAGCTGGCTACACCTTC
NA	TRBV28	TRBJ2-7	13	NA	CASSYGVDYEQYF	TGTGCCAGCAGTTATGGTGTAGACTACGAGCAGTACTTC
NA	TRBV9	TRBJ1-2	12	NA	CASSGTSYGYTF	TGTGCCAGCAGCGGAACAAGCTATGGCTACACCTTC
TRBD1	TRBV6-5	TRBJ1-2	15	NA	CASSRGQLGVNGYTF	TGTGCCAGCAGTAGGGGACAGTTGGGTGTAAATGGCTACACCTTC
TRBD1	TRBV6-5	TRBJ1-6	14	NA	CASSRDRVGSPLHF	TGTGCCAGCAGCCGGGACAGGGTCGGGTCACCCCTCCACTTT
NA	TRBV5-5	TRBJ1-5	15	NA	CASSLGWAENQPQHF	TGTGCCAGCAGCTTGGGTTGGGCCGAGAATCAGCCCCAGCATTTT
TRBD1	TRBV18	TRBJ1-1	15	once	CASSPQTGTNTEAFF	TGTGCCAGCTCACCCCAGACAGGGACCAACACTGAAGCTTTCTTT
TRBD2	TRBV2	TRBJ2-5	14	NA	CASSPGTSEETQYF	TGTGCCAGCAGCCCCGGGACTAGCGAAGAGACCCAGTACTTC
NA	TRBV27	TRBJ1-1	14	once	CASSRGGRFTEAFF	TGTGCCAGCAGCCGGGGGGGAAGGTTCACTGAAGCTTTCTTT
NA	TRBV19	TRBJ1-2	13	NA	CASSPPGDYGYTF	TGTGCCAGTAGTCCCCCAGGTGACTATGGCTACACCTTC
TRBD1	TRBV11-2	TRBJ1-2	14	NA	CASSPDRGSYGYTF	TGTGCCAGCAGCCCGGACAGGGGATCGTATGGCTACACCTTC
NA	TRBV5-8	TRBJ2-1	16	NA	CASSLRSGYLGNEQFF	TGTGCCAGCAGCTTGAGGTCAGGGTACCTCGGGAATGAGCAGTTCTTC
TRBD1	TRBV9	TRBJ1-1	15	NA	CASSALGTGRTEAFF	TGTGCCAGCAGCGCCCTGGGGACAGGAAGAACTGAAGCTTTCTTT
NA	TRBV2	TRBJ1-4	16	NA	CASYQEGGGIGEKLFF	TGTGCCAGTTATCAAGAGGGCGGGGGAATTGGTGAAAAACTGTTTTTT
TRBD1	TRBV3-1/TRBV3-2	TRBJ2-7	15	NA	CASSQAGTVLLEQYF	TGTGCCAGCAGCCAAGCCGGGACAGTTTTACTGGAGCAGTACTTC
NA	TRBV29-1	TRBJ2-1	16	NA	CSVEVAGARRDNEQFF	TGCAGCGTTGAAGTAGCAGGGGCAAGAAGGGACAATGAGCAGTTCTTC
NA	TRBV7-6	TRBJ2-2	15	NA	CASNLREPRAGELFF	TGTGCCAGCAACCTACGGGAACCTCGGGCCGGGGAGCTGTTTTTT
NA	TRBV27	TRBJ1-2	13	NA	CASSLHRESGYTF	TGTGCCAGCAGTTTACACCGGGAATCAGGCTACACCTTC
TRBD1	TRBV7-8	TRBJ1-6	15	NA	CASRGQGPLNSPLHF	TGTGCCAGCAGAGGACAGGGTCCGCTAAATTCACCCCTCCACTTT
NA	TRBV7-9	TRBJ1-2	13	once	CASSLVVTDGYTF	TGTGCCAGCAGCTTAGTAGTGACAGATGGCTACACCTTC
TRBD1	TRBV2	TRBJ1-2	14	NA	CASSDRDSFFGYTF	TGTGCCAGCAGCGACAGGGACTCCTTCTTTGGCTACACCTTC
TRBD1	TRBV18	TRBJ1-5	16	NA	CASSQGYRGGNQPQHF	TGTGCCAGCTCACAAGGGTACAGGGGTGGGAATCAGCCCCAGCATTTT
NA	TRBV5-1	TRBJ2-7	15	NA	CASSLEPGSGHEQYF	TGCGCCAGCAGCTTGGAGCCGGGGTCCGGGCACGAGCAGTACTTC
NA	TRBV18	TRBJ2-5	13	NA	CASSLRERETQYF	TGTGCCAGCTCACTCCGGGAGAGAGAGACCCAGTACTTC
TRBD2	TRBV30	TRBJ2-5	16	NA	CAWSPRTSGAEETQYF	TGTGCCTGGAGTCCCCGGACTAGCGGGGCCGAAGAGACCCAGTACTTC
TRBD1	TRBV2	TRBJ1-4	15	NA	CASTIIQGANEKLFF	TGTGCCAGCACCATCATACAGGGGGCGAACGAAAAACTGTTTTTT
TRBD1	TRBV11-1	TRBJ1-1	14	NA	CASSQRTGNTEAFF	TGTGCCAGCAGCCAACGGACAGGGAACACTGAAGCTTTCTTT
NA	TRBV5-1	TRBJ1-2	14	few	CASSSQSSNYGYTF	TGCGCCAGCAGCTCACAGAGCTCTAACTATGGCTACACCTTC
TRBD2	TRBV6-5	TRBJ2-1	15	NA	CASRTTSGDYNEQFF	TGTGCCAGCAGGACGACTAGCGGGGATTACAATGAGCAGTTCTTC
TRBD1	TRBV3-1/TRBV3-2	TRBJ1-2	15	NA	CASSQRSQGDYGYTF	TGTGCCAGCAGCCAAAGATCCCAGGGGGACTATGGCTACACCTTC
NA	TRBV5-1	TRBJ2-1	14	NA	CASSLTSSYNEQFF	TGCGCCAGCAGCTTGACTAGCTCCTACAATGAGCAGTTCTTC
TRBD1	TRBV24-1	TRBJ1-5	14	NA	CATSGRQGRQPQHF	TGTGCCACCAGTGGCCGACAGGGGAGGCAGCCCCAGCATTTT
NA	TRBV10-3	TRBJ1-1	13	NA	CAAQTGPGTEAFF	TGTGCCGCTCAGACGGGTCCGGGGACTGAAGCTTTCTTT
TRBD2	TRBV29-1	TRBJ2-5	14	NA	CSVGGLAVLETQYF	TGCAGCGTTGGGGGACTAGCGGTGTTAGAGACCCAGTACTTC
NA	TRBV5-1	TRBJ1-4	14	NA	CASSPDRSNEKLFF	TGCGCCAGCAGCCCAGACAGATCTAATGAAAAACTGTTTTTT
NA	TRBV1	TRBJ2-3	17	NA	CTSSQAPAATSTDTQYF	TGCACCAGCAGCCAAGCCCCCGCAGCGACTAGCACAGATACGCAGTATTTT
NA	TRBV7-6	TRBJ1-1	13	NA	CASSEGRNTEAFF	TGTGCCAGCAGCGAGGGCAGGAACACTGAAGCTTTCTTT
TRBD1	TRBV30	TRBJ1-2	13	NA	CAWSSGQGGGYTF	TGTGCCTGGAGTTCGGGACAGGGGGGAGGCTACACCTTC
TRBD1	TRBV27	TRBJ2-7	14	NA	CASSKTGSSYEQYF	TGTGCCAGCAGTAAGACAGGGAGCTCCTACGAGCAGTACTTC
NA	TRBV10-3	TRBJ2-6	14	NA	CAIRGGSGANVLTF	TGTGCCATCAGGGGGGGTTCCGGGGCCAACGTCCTGACTTTC
NA	TRBV28	TRBJ2-7	12	NA	CASGPAKYEQYF	TGTGCCAGTGGGCCGGCTAAATACGAGCAGTACTTC
NA	TRBV18	TRBJ1-1	13	once	CASSGGRNTEAFF	TGTGCCAGCTCCGGGGGGAGGAACACTGAAGCTTTCTTT
NA	TRBV18	TRBJ1-1	14	NA	CASSPQESGTEAFF	TGTGCCAGCTCACCCCAAGAATCGGGGACTGAAGCTTTCTTT
NA	TRBV27	TRBJ2-2	15	NA	CASSPGQTNTGELFF	TGTGCCAGCAGTCCAGGACAGACGAACACCGGGGAGCTGTTTTTT
TRBD1	TRBV3-1/TRBV3-2	TRBJ2-7	16	NA	CASSRPGQGFLYEQYF	TGTGCCAGCAGCCGTCCGGGACAGGGATTTCTGTACGAGCAGTACTTC
NA	TRBV9	TRBJ1-1	18	NA	CASSARAQAGSVNTEAFF	TGTGCCAGCAGCGCGAGGGCGCAAGCAGGATCCGTGAACACTGAAGCTTTCTTT
TRBD1	TRBV5-1	TRBJ2-7	13	NA	CASSLTGAYEQYF	TGCGCCAGCAGCCTGACAGGGGCCTACGAGCAGTACTTC